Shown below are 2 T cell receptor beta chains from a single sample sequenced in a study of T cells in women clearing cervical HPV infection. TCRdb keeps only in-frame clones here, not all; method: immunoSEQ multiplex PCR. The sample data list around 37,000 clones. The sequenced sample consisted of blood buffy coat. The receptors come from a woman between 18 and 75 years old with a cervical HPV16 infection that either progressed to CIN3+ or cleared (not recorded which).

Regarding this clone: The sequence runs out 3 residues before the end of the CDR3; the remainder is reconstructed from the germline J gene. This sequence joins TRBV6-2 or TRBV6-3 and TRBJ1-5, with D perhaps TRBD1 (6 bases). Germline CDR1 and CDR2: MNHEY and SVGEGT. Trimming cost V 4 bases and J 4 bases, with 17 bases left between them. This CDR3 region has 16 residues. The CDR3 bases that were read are TGTGCCAGCAGTTCTTCCGTACAGGGAACTAATCAGCCC. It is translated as CASSSSVQGTNQP. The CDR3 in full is CASSSSVQGTNQPQHF.

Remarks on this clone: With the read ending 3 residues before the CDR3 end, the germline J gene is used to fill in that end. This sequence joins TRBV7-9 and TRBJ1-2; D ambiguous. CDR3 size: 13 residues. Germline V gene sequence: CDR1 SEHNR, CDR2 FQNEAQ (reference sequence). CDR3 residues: CASSLGLANEYTF. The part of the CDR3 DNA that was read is TGTGCCAGCAGCTTAGGACTAGCGAATGAA. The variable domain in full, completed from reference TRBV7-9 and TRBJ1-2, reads DTGVSQNPRHKITKRGQNVTFRCDPISEHNRLYWYRQTLGQGPEFLTYFQNEAQLEKSRLLSDRFSAERPKGSFSTLEIQRTEQGDSAMYLCASSLGLANEYTFGSGTRLTVV.